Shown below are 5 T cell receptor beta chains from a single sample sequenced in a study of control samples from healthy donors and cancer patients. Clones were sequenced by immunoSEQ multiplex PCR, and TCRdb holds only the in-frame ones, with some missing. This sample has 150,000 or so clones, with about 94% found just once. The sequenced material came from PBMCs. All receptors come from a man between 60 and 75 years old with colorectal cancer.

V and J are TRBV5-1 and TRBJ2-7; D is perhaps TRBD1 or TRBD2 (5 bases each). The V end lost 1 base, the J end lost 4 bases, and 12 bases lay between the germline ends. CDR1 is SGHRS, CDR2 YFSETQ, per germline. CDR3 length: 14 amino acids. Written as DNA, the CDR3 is TGCGCCAGCAGCTTGAGGGAGACAGCTTACGAGCAGTACTTC. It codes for CASSLRETAYEQYF.

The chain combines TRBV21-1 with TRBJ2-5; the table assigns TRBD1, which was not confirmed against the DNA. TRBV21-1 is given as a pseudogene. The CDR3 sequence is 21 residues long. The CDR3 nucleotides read TGTGCCAGCAGCACTCTGGCCCCCCAGTGGTTCGGGACAGAGGAAGGAGAGACCCAGTACTTC. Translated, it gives CASSTLAPQWFGTEEGETQYF.

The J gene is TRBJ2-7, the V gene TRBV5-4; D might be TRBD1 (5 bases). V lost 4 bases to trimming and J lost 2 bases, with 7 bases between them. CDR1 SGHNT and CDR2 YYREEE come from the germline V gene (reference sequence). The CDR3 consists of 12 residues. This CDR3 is CASSGAPYEQYF. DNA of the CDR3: TGTGCCAGCAGCGGGGCCCCCTACGAGCAGTACTTC.

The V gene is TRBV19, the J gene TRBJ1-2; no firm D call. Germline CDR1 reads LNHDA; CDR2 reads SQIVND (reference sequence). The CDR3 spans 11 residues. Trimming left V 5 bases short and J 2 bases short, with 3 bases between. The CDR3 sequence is CASSLNYGYTF. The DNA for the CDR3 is TGTGCCAGTAGTTTAAACTATGGCTACACCTTC.

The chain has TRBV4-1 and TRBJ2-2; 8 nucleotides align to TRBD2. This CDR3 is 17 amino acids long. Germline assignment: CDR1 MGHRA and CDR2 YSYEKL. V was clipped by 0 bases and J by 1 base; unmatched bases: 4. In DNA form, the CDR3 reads TGCGCCAGCAGCCAAGATCGGGGGGGTATGAACACCGGGGAGCTGTTTTTT. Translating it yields CASSQDRGGMNTGELFF.